Listed below are T cell receptor beta chains from one sample, sequenced in a study of T cell clones after liver transplantation. Sequencing was performed with immunoSEQ multiplex PCR; in TCRdb, only in-frame clones are kept and a portion is missing. In the table there are roughly 72,000 clones, around four fifths of which are singletons. Source: CD4+ T cells from blood, taken around 48 months after liver transplant. Every receptor here comes from a human patient who received a liver transplant. Some T cells could come from the graft donor. Each CDR3 is given with its conserved first and last residue. The order of the fields is V gene, D gene, J gene, clone size, CDR3 protein, CDR3 DNA. The D gene is left open where the match is weak. For some rows the clone size is stated as once, few or many, or as a class when expanded; others skip it.

>TRBV7-3|-|TRBJ2-5|-
CASSKTGTAKETQYF
TGTGCCAGCAGCAAAACCGGGACCGCCAAAGAGACCCAGTACTTC
>TRBV7-9|TRBD2|TRBJ2-3|-
CASSLAGHTDTQYF
TGTGCCAGCAGTCTAGCGGGGCACACAGATACGCAGTATTTT
>TRBV15|-|TRBJ2-5|-
CATSRDLGGVGETQYF
TGTGCCACCAGCAGAGATTTGGGCGGGGTGGGAGAGACCCAGTACTTC
>TRBV7-9|TRBD1|TRBJ1-1|-
CASSSTDRVRAFF
TGTGCCAGCAGCTCCACCGACAGGGTACGCGCTTTCTTT
>TRBV4-3|TRBD2|TRBJ2-5|-
CASSQEGGGQETQYF
TGCGCCAGCAGCCAAGAAGGCGGGGGACAAGAGACCCAGTACTTC
>TRBV7-8|-|TRBJ2-2|-
CASSLVRVTGELFF
TGTGCCAGCAGCTTAGTCAGGGTAACCGGGGAGCTGTTTTTT
>TRBV5-5|TRBD2|TRBJ2-7|few
CASSPTSGGSSYEQYF
TGTGCCAGCAGCCCTACTAGCGGGGGGTCCTCCTACGAGCAGTACTTC
>TRBV5-1|TRBD2|TRBJ2-3|-
CASSLLGGGAVDTQYF
TGCGCCAGCAGCTTGCTTGGCGGGGGGGCCGTCGATACGCAGTATTTT
>TRBV18|-|TRBJ2-4|-
CASSPDQIQYF
TGTGCCAGCTCACCTGATCAAATTCAGTACTTC
>TRBV7-2|-|TRBJ2-7|-
CASSFLVGAYEQYF
TGTGCCAGCAGCTTCCTGGTCGGGGCCTACGAGCAGTACTTC
>TRBV28|-|TRBJ1-4|-
CASSFPDGGSRGEKLFF
TGTGCCAGCAGTTTCCCCGACGGGGGTTCCCGAGGCGAAAAACTGTTTTTT
>TRBV6-1|TRBD1|TRBJ1-1|-
CASSGLQGRTEAFF
TGTGCCAGCAGTGGACTACAGGGGCGCACTGAAGCTTTCTTT
>TRBV5-1|TRBD1|TRBJ2-5|once
CASSAGTGGETQYF
TGCGCCAGCAGCGCCGGGACAGGGGGAGAGACCCAGTACTTC
>TRBV6-1|-|TRBJ1-2|once
CASSEAVPNAGYGYTF
TGTGCCAGCAGTGAAGCGGTTCCCAACGCGGGATATGGCTACACCTTC
>TRBV7-2|-|TRBJ1-3|-
CASSPDGAFSGNTIYF
TGTGCCAGCAGCCCAGACGGTGCCTTCTCTGGAAACACCATATATTTT
>TRBV11-2|TRBD1|TRBJ2-3|-
CASSLPDRGQQYF
TGTGCCAGCAGCCTACCGGACAGGGGGCAGCAGTATTTT
>TRBV5-4|TRBD1|TRBJ2-2|-
CASSLQGANTGELFF
TGTGCCAGCAGCTTGCAGGGGGCAAACACCGGGGAGCTGTTTTTT
>TRBV5-6|-|TRBJ2-3|-
CASSFNGGPADTQYF
TGTGCCAGCAGCTTTAACGGGGGCCCGGCGGATACGCAGTATTTT
>TRBV28|-|TRBJ1-1|-
CASRGAGAPEAFF
TGTGCCAGCAGGGGGGCAGGGGCGCCGGAAGCTTTCTTT
>TRBV7-9|TRBD2|TRBJ2-3|few
CASSPLRREGEDTQYF
TGTGCCAGCAGCCCCCTGCGGCGGGAGGGGGAAGATACGCAGTATTTT
>TRBV7-2|TRBD1|TRBJ2-2|-
CASSPRTGDTGELFF
TGTGCCAGCAGCCCAAGGACAGGGGACACCGGGGAGCTGTTTTTT
>TRBV6-5|-|TRBJ1-5|few
CASSSYRDGYQPQHF
TGTGCCAGCAGTAGCTACCGGGACGGATATCAGCCCCAGCATTTT
>TRBV7-2|-|TRBJ1-5|-
CASSHRDSVRPQHF
TGTGCCAGCAGTCACCGGGACTCCGTACGGCCCCAGCATTTT
>TRBV15|TRBD2|TRBJ2-7|-
CATSRGLAGEGYEQYF
TGTGCCACCAGCAGGGGACTAGCGGGAGAAGGGTACGAGCAGTACTTC
>TRBV4-2|-|TRBJ1-5|-
CASSQGDTQGNQPQHF
TGTGCCAGCAGCCAAGGTGATACCCAGGGCAATCAGCCCCAGCATTTT
>TRBV4-1|-|TRBJ2-5|-
CASSQGSEGPVTQYF
TGCGCCAGCAGCCAAGGGTCCGAGGGGCCGGTGACCCAGTACTTC
>TRBV7-2|-|TRBJ2-5|few
CASSLAYAQYF
TGTGCCAGCAGCTTAGCGTATGCCCAGTACTTC
>TRBV6-6|-|TRBJ1-5|-
CASSPSTAINQPQHF
TGTGCCAGCAGCCCTAGCACAGCGATTAATCAGCCCCAGCATTTT
>TRBV14|-|TRBJ1-2|-
CASSQHPYGDYGYTF
TGTGCCAGCAGCCAGCACCCATACGGGGACTATGGCTACACCTTC
>TRBV7-9|-|TRBJ1-3|-
CATLTGGGVSSGNTIYF
TGTGCCACCCTCACTGGTGGGGGAGTGAGCTCTGGAAACACCATATATTTT
>TRBV9|TRBD2|TRBJ2-3|few
CASSVEAGGNTDTQYF
TGTGCCAGCAGCGTAGAAGCGGGGGGCAACACAGATACGCAGTATTTT
>TRBV7-7|-|TRBJ1-1|-
CASSSGENTEAFF
TGTGCCAGCAGCTCAGGGGAGAACACTGAAGCTTTCTTT
>TRBV5-1|TRBD2|TRBJ2-1|-
CASSLERGYGYNEQFF
TGCGCCAGCAGCTTGGAGCGGGGGTATGGGTACAATGAGCAGTTCTTC
>TRBV10-3|TRBD1|TRBJ2-7|once
CATQGAGYEQYF
TGTGCCACCCAGGGGGCCGGGTACGAGCAGTACTTC
>TRBV5-4|-|TRBJ1-1|-
CASSSKNTEAFF
TGTGCCAGCAGCTCCAAGAACACTGAAGCTTTCTTT
>TRBV4-2|-|TRBJ1-2|-
CASSLQGPYGYTF
TGTGCCAGCAGCTTGCAGGGGCCCTATGGCTACACCTTC
>TRBV5-1|TRBD2|TRBJ2-3|-
CASSLAGETDTQYF
TGCGCCAGCAGCCTAGCGGGAGAAACAGATACGCAGTATTTT
>TRBV9|TRBD1|TRBJ1-1|-
CASSQGGAVDTEAFF
TGTGCCAGCAGCCAGGGGGGGGCGGTGGACACTGAAGCTTTCTTT
>TRBV7-2|TRBD1|TRBJ1-5|-
CASSLGGTGRRTNQPQHF
TGTGCCAGCAGCTTAGGGGGGACAGGGAGACGTACGAATCAGCCCCAGCATTTT
>TRBV27|TRBD1|TRBJ1-6|-
CASSSDTRTGYNSPLHF
TGTGCCAGCAGTTCCGATACCAGGACAGGTTATAATTCACCCCTCCACTTT
>TRBV27|-|TRBJ2-1|-
CASSLHRASYNEQFF
TGTGCCAGCAGTTTACACAGGGCGTCCTACAATGAGCAGTTCTTC
>TRBV7-2|TRBD1|TRBJ2-2|-
CASSLVQGARAGELFF
TGTGCCAGCAGCTTAGTGCAGGGGGCCCGGGCCGGGGAGCTGTTTTTT
>TRBV6-5|-|TRBJ2-7|-
CASSYEQGSYEQYF
TGTGCCAGCAGTTACGAGCAGGGCTCCTACGAGCAGTACTTC
>TRBV18|TRBD2|TRBJ2-1|-
CASSMRESEQFF
TGTGCCAGCTCGATGCGGGAGAGTGAGCAGTTCTTC
>TRBV15|TRBD1|TRBJ1-2|-
CATKPPGQGNYGYTF
TGTGCCACCAAGCCCCCGGGACAGGGTAACTATGGCTACACCTTC
>TRBV5-1|-|TRBJ2-3|-
CASSLKPDPRSSTDTQYF
TGCGCCAGCAGCTTAAAACCGGACCCGCGGAGCTCCACAGATACGCAGTATTTT
>TRBV7-2|TRBD2|TRBJ2-3|-
CASSSPPGLAGLRDTQYF
TGTGCCAGCAGCTCTCCCCCGGGGCTAGCGGGCCTACGAGATACGCAGTATTTT
>TRBV11-2|TRBD2|TRBJ2-1|-
CASSSTGTSVFEQFF
TGTGCCAGCAGCTCAACCGGGACTAGCGTGTTTGAGCAGTTCTTC
>TRBV7-2|TRBD2|TRBJ2-1|few
CASSSQAGGPPYNEQFF
TGTGCCAGCAGCTCACAAGCGGGAGGGCCTCCCTACAATGAGCAGTTCTTC
>TRBV7-9|TRBD1|TRBJ1-2|-
CASSPRQGAVGYTF
TGTGCCAGCAGCCCCCGACAGGGGGCGGTGGGCTACACCTTC